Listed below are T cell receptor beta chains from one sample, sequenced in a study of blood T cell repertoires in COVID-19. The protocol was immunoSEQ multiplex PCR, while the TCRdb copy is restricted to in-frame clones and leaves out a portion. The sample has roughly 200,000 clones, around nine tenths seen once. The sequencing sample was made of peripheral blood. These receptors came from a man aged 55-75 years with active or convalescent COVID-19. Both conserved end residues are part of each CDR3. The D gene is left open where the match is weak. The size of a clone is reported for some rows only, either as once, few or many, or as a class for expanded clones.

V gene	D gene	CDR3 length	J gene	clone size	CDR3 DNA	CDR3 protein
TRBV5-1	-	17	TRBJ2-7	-	TGCGCCAGCAGCTTGGCCCTAGGGACACGGGGAACCTACGAGCAGTACTTC	CASSLALGTRGTYEQYF
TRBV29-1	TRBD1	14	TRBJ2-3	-	TGCAGCGTAACCGGGACAGGGGACACAGATACGCAGTATTTT	CSVTGTGDTDTQYF
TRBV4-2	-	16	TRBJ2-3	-	TGTGCCAGCAGCCAAGGCGGGGGCCAACCTTGGGATACGCAGTATTTT	CASSQGGGQPWDTQYF
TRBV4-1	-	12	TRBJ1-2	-	TGCGCCAGCAGCCAAGGGGCGGGAGGCTACACCTTC	CASSQGAGGYTF
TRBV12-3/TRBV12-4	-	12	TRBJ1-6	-	TGTGCCAGCAGCCCGGGACTTTCACCCCTCCACTTT	CASSPGLSPLHF
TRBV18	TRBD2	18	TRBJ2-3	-	TGTGCCAGCTCACCCACTAGCGGGGGGGATTCTAGCACAGATACGCAGTATTTT	CASSPTSGGDSSTDTQYF
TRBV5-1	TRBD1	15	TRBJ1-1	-	TGCGCCAGCAGCTTGGGCGGGACAGGGGGAAATGAAGCTTTCTTT	CASSLGGTGGNEAFF
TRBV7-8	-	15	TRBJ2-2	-	TGTGCCAGCAGCTTACGGGACTCCAACACCGGGGAGCTGTTTTTT	CASSLRDSNTGELFF
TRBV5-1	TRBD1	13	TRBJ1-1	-	TGCGCCAGCACCGAAACAGGGGGGACTGAAGCTTTCTTT	CASTETGGTEAFF
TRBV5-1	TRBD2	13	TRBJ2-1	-	TGCGCCAGCACATTAGCGGGGGGCCGGGAGCTGGTCTTC	CASTLAGGRELVF
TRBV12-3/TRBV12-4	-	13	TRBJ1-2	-	TGTGCCAGCAGTTATCACCCTAGAAATGGCTACACCTTC	CASSYHPRNGYTF
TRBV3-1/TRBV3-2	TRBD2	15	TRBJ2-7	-	TGTGCCAGCAGCCAGGGACTAGCGGGGCAACAAGAGCAGTACTTC	CASSQGLAGQQEQYF
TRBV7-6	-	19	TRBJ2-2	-	TGTGCCAGCAGCTTAGCGGGGGCGCTAGAGTTCTCCCGTTCCGGGGAGCTGTTTTTT	CASSLAGALEFSRSGELFF
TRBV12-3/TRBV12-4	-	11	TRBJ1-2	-	TGTGCCAGCCTTTATGGAGGGGTTCACACCTTC	CASLYGGVHTF
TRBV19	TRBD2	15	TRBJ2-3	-	TGTGCCAGTAGTATGGTAGCGGGGAGTACAGATACGCAGTATTTT	CASSMVAGSTDTQYF
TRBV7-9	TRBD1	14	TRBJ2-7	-	TGTGCCAGCAGCTCCACAGGGGGATCCTACGAGCAGTACTTC	CASSSTGGSYEQYF
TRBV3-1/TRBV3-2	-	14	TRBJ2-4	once	TGTGCCAGCAGCCAAGTGGGCCTGGAGGACATTCAGTACTTC	CASSQVGLEDIQYF
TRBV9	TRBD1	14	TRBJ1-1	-	TGTGCCAGCAGCGGACAGGGGGAAAACACTGAAGCTTTCTTT	CASSGQGENTEAFF
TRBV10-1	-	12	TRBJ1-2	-	TGCGCCAGCAGTGACCGTTCCTATGGCTACACCTTC	CASSDRSYGYTF
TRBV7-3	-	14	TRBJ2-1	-	TGTGCCAGCAGCTTAGATCCAGACTACAATGAGCAGTTCTTC	CASSLDPDYNEQFF
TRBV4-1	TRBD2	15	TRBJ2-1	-	TGCGCCAGCAGCCAAGGGCTAGCGGGGGCGAATGAGCAGTTCTTC	CASSQGLAGANEQFF
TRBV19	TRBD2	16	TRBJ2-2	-	TGTGCCAGTAGTATAGCCGGGGGGTTGGTCACCGGGGAGCTGTTTTTT	CASSIAGGLVTGELFF
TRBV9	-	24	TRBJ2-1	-	TGTGCCAGCAGCGGGCCCGGGGGAATTGGGGGTGTCGGGAGTGCTCCCGGACTGTACAATGAGCAGTTCTTC	CASSGPGGIGGVGSAPGLYNEQFF
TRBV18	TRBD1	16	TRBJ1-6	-	TGTGCCAGCTCACTTAATCAGGGGGCGAGGAATTCACCCCTCCACTTT	CASSLNQGARNSPLHF
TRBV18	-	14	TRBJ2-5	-	TGTGCCAGCTCACCAGGCATCTCAGGGGAGACCCAGTACTTC	CASSPGISGETQYF
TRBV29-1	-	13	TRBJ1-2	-	TGCAGCGTTGAAAGCACAGTGATCCATGGCTACACCTTC	CSVESTVIHGYTF
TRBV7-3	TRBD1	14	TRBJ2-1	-	TGTGCCAGCAGCACCCGGGACAGTTACAATGAGCAGTTCTTC	CASSTRDSYNEQFF
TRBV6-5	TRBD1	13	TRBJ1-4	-	TGTGCCAGCCTGGGGACAGGGAATGAAAAACTGTTTTTT	CASLGTGNEKLFF
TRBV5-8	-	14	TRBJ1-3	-	TGTGCCAGCAGCCCCGGGGGGGTAGGAAACACCATATATTTT	CASSPGGVGNTIYF
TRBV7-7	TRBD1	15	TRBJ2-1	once	TGTGCCAGCAGCTTGGGACAGGGGACTTACAATGAGCAGTTCTTC	CASSLGQGTYNEQFF
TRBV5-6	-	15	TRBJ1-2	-	TGTGCCAGCAGCCACATACAGTCCTCCAAGTATGGCTACACCTTC	CASSHIQSSKYGYTF
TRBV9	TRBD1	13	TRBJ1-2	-	TGTGCCAGCAGCGAGGGACAGGGCTATGGCTACACCTTC	CASSEGQGYGYTF
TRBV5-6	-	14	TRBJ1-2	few	TGTGCCAGCAGCGCGGACATGGGTAACTATGGCTACACCTTC	CASSADMGNYGYTF
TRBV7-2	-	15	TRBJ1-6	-	TGTACCAGCAGCTTATTCACGGGTTTCAATTCACCCCTCCACTTT	CTSSLFTGFNSPLHF
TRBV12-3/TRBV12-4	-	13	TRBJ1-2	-	TGTGCCAGCAGTTTACGGGCTAACTATGGCTACACCTTC	CASSLRANYGYTF
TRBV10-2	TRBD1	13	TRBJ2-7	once	TGCGCCAGCAGGGTGGGACAGGCCTACGAGCAGTACTTC	CASRVGQAYEQYF
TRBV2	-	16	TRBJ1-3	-	TGTGCCAGCAGTGCCACTAGGGCAAGCTCTGGAAACACCATATATTTT	CASSATRASSGNTIYF
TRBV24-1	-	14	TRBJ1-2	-	TGTGCCACCAGTGATTCCCAAACAGGGTACGGCTACACCTTC	CATSDSQTGYGYTF
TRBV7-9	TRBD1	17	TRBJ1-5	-	TGTGCCAGCAGCTTGGTCCCCAGGGACAGAAGCAATCAGCCCCAGCATTTT	CASSLVPRDRSNQPQHF
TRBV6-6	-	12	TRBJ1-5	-	TGTGCCAGCAGGGGGCTGGGACAGCCCCAGCATTTT	CASRGLGQPQHF
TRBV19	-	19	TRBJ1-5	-	TGTGCCAGTAGTATAGATCATGGAGGGGCCACTAATAGCAATCAGCCCCAGCATTTT	CASSIDHGGATNSNQPQHF
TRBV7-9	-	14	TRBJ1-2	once	TGTGCCAGCAGCTTACTCGGGTTAACCTATGGCTACACCTTC	CASSLLGLTYGYTF
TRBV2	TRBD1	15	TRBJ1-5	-	TGTGCCAGCGCCCTAGGGGGCCTTAGCAATCAGCCCCAGCATTTT	CASALGGLSNQPQHF
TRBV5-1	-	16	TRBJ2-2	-	TGCGCCAGCAGCTTGGAATCCATTAGCTTGGGCGGGGAGCTGTTTTTT	CASSLESISLGGELFF
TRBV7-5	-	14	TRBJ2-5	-	TGTGCCGCGGCGGCTAGCGGGGGGAGCGAGACCCAGTACTTC	CAAAASGGSETQYF
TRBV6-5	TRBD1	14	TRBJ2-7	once	TGTGCCAGCAGTAACCGGGACAGAAACTACGAGCAGTACTTC	CASSNRDRNYEQYF
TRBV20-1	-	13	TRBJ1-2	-	TGCAGTGCTAGTGCACAGGATAACTATGGCTACACCTTC	CSASAQDNYGYTF
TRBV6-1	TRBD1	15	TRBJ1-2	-	TGTGCCAGCAGTGACCTGACAGGGCGGTCCTATGGCTACACCTTC	CASSDLTGRSYGYTF
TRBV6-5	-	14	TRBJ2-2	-	TGTGCCAGCAGTTACTCGGGGCACACCGGGGAGCTGTTTTTT	CASSYSGHTGELFF
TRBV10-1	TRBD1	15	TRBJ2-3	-	TGCGCCAGCAGTGAGGGACAGGGTCGAACAGATACGCAGTATTTT	CASSEGQGRTDTQYF